A selection of T cell receptor beta chains follows, all from one sample in a study of blood T cell repertoires in COVID-19. Sequencing used immunoSEQ multiplex PCR; TCRdb keeps in-frame clones, though not all of them. The sample lists some 130,000 clones, 84% seen once, with under 15% in the top ten. Sequencing was performed on peripheral blood. The receptors stem from a woman between 25 and 40 years old who had recovered from COVID-19. Each CDR3 is given with its conserved first and last residue. The D gene is left open where the match is weak. Rows may omit the clone size; those that give it use once, few, many or a size class.

V gene	CDR3 length	J gene	D gene	clone size	CDR3 protein	CDR3 DNA
TRBV5-1	12	TRBJ2-7	-	-	CASSPNTYEQYF	TGCGCCAGCAGCCCGAACACCTACGAGCAGTACTTC
TRBV9	13	TRBJ2-1	-	-	CASSVGQVNEQFF	TGTGCCAGCAGCGTAGGACAGGTAAATGAGCAGTTCTTC
TRBV28	20	TRBJ1-3	-	-	CASSSIILTSRGGSGNTIYF	TGTGCCAGCAGTTCGATAATCCTCACCAGCAGAGGCGGCTCTGGAAACACCATATATTTT
TRBV5-8	18	TRBJ2-1	TRBD2	-	CASSLGTSGGASYNEQFF	TGTGCCAGCAGCCTAGGGACTAGCGGGGGGGCCTCCTACAATGAGCAGTTCTTC
TRBV27	15	TRBJ1-1	-	-	CASIPTHVGAPEAFF	TGTGCCAGCATACCGACTCACGTGGGGGCCCCTGAAGCTTTCTTT
TRBV2	15	TRBJ2-1	-	-	CASTVRTGSSNEQFF	TGTGCCAGCACGGTCCGAACAGGAAGCTCTAATGAGCAGTTCTTC
TRBV18	13	TRBJ2-3	-	once	CASSPGRSDTQYF	TGTGCCAGCTCACCCGGGAGATCAGATACGCAGTATTTT
TRBV6-5	13	TRBJ2-1	TRBD2	-	CASRLAGESEQFF	TGTGCCAGCAGGCTAGCGGGAGAAAGTGAGCAGTTCTTC
TRBV30	13	TRBJ1-5	-	-	CAWGRNGPKPQHF	TGTGCCTGGGGCAGGAACGGCCCGAAGCCCCAGCATTTT
TRBV12-3/TRBV12-4	12	TRBJ1-2	TRBD1	-	CASSSDRVGYTF	TGTGCCAGCAGTTCTGACAGGGTTGGCTACACCTTC
TRBV6-5	13	TRBJ1-2	-	-	CASSYSKPGGYTF	TGTGCCAGCAGTTACTCGAAGCCCGGGGGCTACACCTTC
TRBV9	16	TRBJ2-1	TRBD2	-	CASSASDAGGWNEQFF	TGTGCCAGCAGCGCTTCGGACGCGGGAGGTTGGAATGAGCAGTTCTTC
TRBV6-5	15	TRBJ2-7	TRBD2	-	CASTPGLAGAYEQYF	TGTGCCAGCACCCCAGGACTAGCGGGGGCCTACGAGCAGTACTTC
TRBV18	14	TRBJ2-5	TRBD1	-	CASSPGTGRETQYF	TGTGCCAGCTCACCAGGGACAGGGCGGGAGACCCAGTACTTC
TRBV9	15	TRBJ2-1	TRBD2	-	CASTLGRASSDEQFF	TGTGCCAGCACCCTCGGGAGGGCCTCGTCTGATGAGCAGTTCTTC
TRBV28	15	TRBJ2-7	-	-	CASSIWTDPSGEQYF	TGTGCCAGCAGTATTTGGACAGATCCCAGTGGGGAGCAGTACTTC
TRBV6-1	14	TRBJ2-1	-	-	CASSEAGYNNEQFF	TGTGCCAGCAGTGAAGCCGGGTATAACAATGAGCAGTTCTTC
TRBV18	12	TRBJ1-1	-	few	CASSSQGTEAFF	TGTGCCAGCTCATCGCAGGGAACTGAAGCTTTCTTT